The sequence of this T cell receptor (beta chain) was determined in a study of PD-L1 blockade in urothelial cancer (dated by TCRdb to the late 2010s). About the study as a whole: All patients started therapy in about 2014 and received atezolizumab 1,200 mg intravenously every 3 weeks. About nine tenths of the roughly 29 patients were identified as males with urothelial cancer of bladder origin, and a prior smoking history was reported by 18 of 29 patients. Patients had an ECOG performance status of 0 or 1 and had received between 0 and 3 prior chemotherapy regimens. Blood samples were analyzed at 3 weeks after treatment start (second dose) and at 6 weeks after treatment start. Blood samples yielded a median of 141,255 T cells and tens of thousands of unique TCRs, with median clonality approximately 0.08. The study, an exploratory multi-omic analysis, examined somatic, immune and clinical correlates of response to PD-L1 blockade with atezolizumab in urothelial cancer. Pretreatment tumor samples, along with matched peripheral blood serially collected before and after atezolizumab treatment, were subjected to TCR sequencing. Durable clinical benefit meant progression-free survival longer than 6 months, and TCR features were also tested against progression-free and overall survival. In the same patients, pretreatment tumors underwent whole exome sequencing and RNA sequencing in addition to TCR sequencing. Durable clinical benefit was achieved by nine patients and was not achieved by 20 patients. Pretreatment blood TCR-seq was available for fewer than 30 patients, at least one posttreatment blood collection was obtained for approximately 25 patients, and tumor TCR-seq was available for approximately 25 patients.

CDR1 and CDR2, looked up from the germline V gene (reference sequence), are LNHDA and SQIVND. Measured from the cysteine to the phenylalanine, the CDR3 is 14 residues long. Kept here is only the CDR3 DNA, which spans 42 bases and is read in frame from base 1. At the junction V is shortened by 0 bases and J by 4 bases, with 7 bases in between. Broad study findings and their caveats: A pretreatment peripheral blood TCR clonality below the median was linked to improved progression-free and overall survival. Small sample size (n ≈ 28) and many exploratory analyses mean the results are intended to be hypothesis-generating. Patients with durable benefit showed greater expansion of tumor-associated TCR clones in peripheral blood 3 weeks after starting treatment (n = 22, p = 0.022).

With regard to this clone: Its antigen remains unidentified. The record has no base qualities; no much larger clone is one base away.

Synthetic TCR analog templates were spiked into each PCR so that absolute template abundance could be estimated from read counts. Using the immunoSEQ assay, TCRbeta CDR3 regions were amplified from genomic DNA with bias-controlled V and J gene primers. Rearranged TCRbeta segments were sequenced at approximately 20X coverage. The source study handled its data this way. Sequencing errors were corrected by clustering and CDR3s were annotated against IMGT to assign V, D and J genes. Downstream analyses used only productive TCRbeta rearrangements, leaving out any out-of-frame or stop-codon sequences. Clonality was calculated as one minus the Shannon entropy normalized by the log of the number of unique productive sequences. Clones differing between time points or between blood and tumor were identified using Fisher's exact test with Benjamini-Hochberg correction, with an adjusted p below 0.01 applied as the threshold. TCRdb mirrors the immuneACCESS table, restricted to in-frame sequences. Some clones are absent from its copies; in checked studies, under half trace to an unresolved V gene, and the reason for the others is unknown. V, J and clone size derive from that table, while D and trimming were established from the DNA sequence. Recorded for this sample are more than 20,000 clones; approximately 90% of them occurred a single time. The ten largest account for just over 3% of the sample.

A cohort of about 30 patients with locally advanced or metastatic urothelial carcinoma, treated at Memorial Sloan Kettering on a trial protocol, was included. Peripheral blood mononuclear cells were collected pretreatment and during treatment, with between 1 and 8 total time points obtained per patient. The Qiagen DNeasy Blood extraction kit was used to purify genomic DNA from total PBMCs and tumor samples. PBMCs were collected pretreatment and during treatment, and were isolated and stored as previously described. The sample was PBMCs, taken around atezolizumab (anti-PD-L1) treatment. In this chain, TRBV19 is recombined with TRBJ1-5, with TRBD1 perhaps the D gene, on 5 matching bases. The receptor comes from a man aged 50-60 years with urothelial cancer. The DNA reads TGTGCCAGTAGTATAGAGGCAGGGAATCAGCCCCAGCATTTT. Translated, this gives CASSIEAGNQPQHF.